This T cell receptor (beta chain) was captured in a study of blood T cell repertoires in COVID-19. Study summary: COVID-19 samples from acute and convalescent phases originated in the United States, Italy and Spain. The cDNA or gDNA used as material had been derived from T cells, B-cell-depleted T cells, or PBMCs.

This clone has only one observation. Germline CDR1 KGHSH, CDR2 LQKENI. This CDR3 region has 12 residues. V lost 4 bases to trimming and J lost 8 bases, with 9 bases between them. How the authors handled the data: Estimation of nucleated cell counts relied on the amplification of reference gene primers. Assay: immunoSEQ multiplex PCR; the TCRdb copy retains only in-frame clones and omits some. The V and J calls and clone size come from that table; D and trimming were worked out from the DNA. Among 190,000 or so clones listed, around nine tenths were seen once. J is TRBJ2-1 and V is TRBV18; D possibly corresponds to TRBD1 (6 bases). The sequenced material came from peripheral blood. The origin of this receptor is a man aged 35 to 55 with active or convalescent COVID-19. CDR3: CASSLDRHEQFF. In nucleotides, the CDR3 is TGTGCCAGCTCACTCGACAGGCATGAGCAGTTCTTC.